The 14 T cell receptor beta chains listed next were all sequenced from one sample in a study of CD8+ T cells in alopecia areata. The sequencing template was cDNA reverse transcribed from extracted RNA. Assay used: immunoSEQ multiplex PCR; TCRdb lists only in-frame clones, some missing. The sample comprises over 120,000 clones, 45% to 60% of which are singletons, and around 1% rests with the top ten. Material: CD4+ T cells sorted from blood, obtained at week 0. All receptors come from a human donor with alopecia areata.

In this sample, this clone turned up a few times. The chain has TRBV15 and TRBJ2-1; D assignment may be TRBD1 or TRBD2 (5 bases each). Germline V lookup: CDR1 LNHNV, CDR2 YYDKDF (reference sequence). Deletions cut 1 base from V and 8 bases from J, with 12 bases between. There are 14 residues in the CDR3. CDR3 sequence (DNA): TGTGCCACCAGCAGAGTCAGCGGCAGGGATGAGCAGTTCTTC. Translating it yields CATSRVSGRDEQFF.

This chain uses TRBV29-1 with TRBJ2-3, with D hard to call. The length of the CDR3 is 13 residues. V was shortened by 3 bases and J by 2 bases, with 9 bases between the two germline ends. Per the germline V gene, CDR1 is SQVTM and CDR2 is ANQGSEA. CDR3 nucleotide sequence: TGCAGCGTTGACCAGGTGGCCACAGATACGCAGTATTTT. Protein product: CSVDQVATDTQYF.

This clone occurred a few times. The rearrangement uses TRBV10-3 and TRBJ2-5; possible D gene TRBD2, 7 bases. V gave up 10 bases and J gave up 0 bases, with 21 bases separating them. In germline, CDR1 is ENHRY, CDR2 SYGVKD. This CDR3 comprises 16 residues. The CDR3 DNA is TGTGCCAGCAGCGACTGGGGGGGGCCCAACCAAGAGACCCAGTACTTC. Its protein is CASSDWGGPNQETQYF.

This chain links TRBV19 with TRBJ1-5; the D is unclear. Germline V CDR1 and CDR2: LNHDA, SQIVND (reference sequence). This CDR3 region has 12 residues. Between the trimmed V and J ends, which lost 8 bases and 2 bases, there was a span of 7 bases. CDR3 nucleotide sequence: TGTGCCAGTCGGAAGGGCAATCAGCCCCAGCATTTT. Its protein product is CASRKGNQPQHF.

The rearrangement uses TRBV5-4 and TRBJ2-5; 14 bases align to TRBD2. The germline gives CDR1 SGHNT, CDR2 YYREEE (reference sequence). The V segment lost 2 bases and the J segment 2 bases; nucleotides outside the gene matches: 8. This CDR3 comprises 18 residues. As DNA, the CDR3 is TGTGCCAGCAGCTTCCGACTAGCGGGAGGGAGTTTTCAAGAGACCCAGTACTTC. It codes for CASSFRLAGGSFQETQYF.

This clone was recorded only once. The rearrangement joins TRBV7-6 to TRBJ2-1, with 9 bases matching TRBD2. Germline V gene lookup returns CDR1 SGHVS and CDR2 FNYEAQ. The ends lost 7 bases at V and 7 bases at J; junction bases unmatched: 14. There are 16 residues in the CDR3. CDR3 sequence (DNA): TGTGCCAGCACCCCAAGTGCCCTAGCGGGATATAATGAGCAGTTCTTC. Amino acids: CASTPSALAGYNEQFF.

CDR3 protein: CASSVKVGKNQPQHF. The CDR3 DNA follows: TGTGCCAGCAGCGTAAAGGTCGGGAAAAATCAGCCCCAGCATTTT. V usage is TRBV9 and J usage is TRBJ1-5; D not resolved. This CDR3 has 15 amino acids. CDR1 is SGDLS, CDR2 YYNGEE, per germline. V dropped 1 base and J dropped 4 bases, with 12 bases sitting between them.

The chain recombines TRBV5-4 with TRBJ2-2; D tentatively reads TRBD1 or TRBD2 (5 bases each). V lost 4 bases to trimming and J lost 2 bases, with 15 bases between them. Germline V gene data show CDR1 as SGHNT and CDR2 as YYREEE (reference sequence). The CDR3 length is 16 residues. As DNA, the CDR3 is TGTGCCAGCAGCCCCCGACGGGACCCAAACACCGGGGAGCTGTTTTTT. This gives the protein CASSPRRDPNTGELFF.

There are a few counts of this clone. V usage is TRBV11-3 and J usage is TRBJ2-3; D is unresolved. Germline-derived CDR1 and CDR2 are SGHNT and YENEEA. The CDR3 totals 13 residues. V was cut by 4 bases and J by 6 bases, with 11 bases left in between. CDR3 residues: CASSSTVVDTQYF. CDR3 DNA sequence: TGTGCCAGCAGCTCAACCGTGGTCGATACGCAGTATTTT.

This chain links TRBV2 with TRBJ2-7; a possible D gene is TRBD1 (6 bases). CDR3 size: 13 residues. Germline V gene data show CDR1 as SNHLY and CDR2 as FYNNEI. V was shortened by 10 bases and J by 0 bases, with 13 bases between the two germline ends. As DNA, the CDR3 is TGTGCCACGGACAGCCCTTACTCCTACGAGCAGTACTTC. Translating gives CATDSPYSYEQYF.

The CDR3 sequence: CAWSQGLNQPQHF. Here the CDR3 DNA reads TGTGCCTGGAGCCAGGGCCTTAATCAGCCCCAGCATTTT. The chain is built from TRBV30 and TRBJ1-5; TRBD1 might be the D (5 bases). Germline CDR1 reads GTSNPN; CDR2 reads SVGIG (reference sequence). V was shortened by 3 bases and J by 4 bases, with 10 bases between the two germline ends. The CDR3 length is 13 residues.

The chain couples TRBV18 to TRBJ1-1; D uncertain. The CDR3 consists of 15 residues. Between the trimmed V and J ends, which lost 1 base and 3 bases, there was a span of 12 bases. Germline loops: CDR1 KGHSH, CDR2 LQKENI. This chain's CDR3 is CASSPLATGDTEAFF. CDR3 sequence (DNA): TGTGCCAGCTCACCACTGGCGACGGGTGACACTGAAGCTTTCTTT.

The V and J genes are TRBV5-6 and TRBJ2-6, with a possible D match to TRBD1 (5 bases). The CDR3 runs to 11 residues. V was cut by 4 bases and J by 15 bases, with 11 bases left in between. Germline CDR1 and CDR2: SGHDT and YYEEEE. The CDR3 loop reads CASSLQERLTF. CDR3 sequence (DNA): TGTGCCAGCAGCCTACAGGAACGCCTGACTTTC.

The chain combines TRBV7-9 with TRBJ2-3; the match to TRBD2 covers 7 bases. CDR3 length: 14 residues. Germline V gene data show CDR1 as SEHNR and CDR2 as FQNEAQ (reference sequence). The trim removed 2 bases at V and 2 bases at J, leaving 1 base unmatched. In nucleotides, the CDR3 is TGTGCCAGCAGCTTAAGCGGGAACACAGATACGCAGTATTTT. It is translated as CASSLSGNTDTQYF. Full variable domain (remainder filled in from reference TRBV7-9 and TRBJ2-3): DTGVSQNPRHKITKRGQNVTFRCDPISEHNRLYWYRQTLGQGPEFLTYFQNEAQLEKSRLLSDRFSAERPKGSFSTLEIQRTEQGDSAMYLCASSLSGNTDTQYFGPGTRLTVL.